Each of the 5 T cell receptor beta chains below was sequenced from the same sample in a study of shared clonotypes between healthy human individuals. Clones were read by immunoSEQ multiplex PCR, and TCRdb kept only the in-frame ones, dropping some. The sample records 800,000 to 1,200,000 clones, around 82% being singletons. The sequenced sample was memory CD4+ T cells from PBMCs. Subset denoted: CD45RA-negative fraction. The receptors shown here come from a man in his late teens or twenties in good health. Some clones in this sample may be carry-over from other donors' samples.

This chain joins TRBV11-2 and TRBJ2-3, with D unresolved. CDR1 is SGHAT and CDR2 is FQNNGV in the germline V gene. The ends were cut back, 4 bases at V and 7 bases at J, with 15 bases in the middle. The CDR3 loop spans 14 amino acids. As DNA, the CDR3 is TGTGCCAGCAGCTCGACGAGGTCGGCGAATACGCAGTATTTT. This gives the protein CASSSTRSANTQYF.

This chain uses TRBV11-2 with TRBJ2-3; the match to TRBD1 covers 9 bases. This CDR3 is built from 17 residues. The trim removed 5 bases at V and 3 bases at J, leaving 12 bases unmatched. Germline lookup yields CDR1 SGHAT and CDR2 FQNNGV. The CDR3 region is CASSQERTGERTDTQYF. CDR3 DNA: TGTGCCAGCAGCCAAGAGAGGACAGGGGAAAGGACAGATACGCAGTATTTT.

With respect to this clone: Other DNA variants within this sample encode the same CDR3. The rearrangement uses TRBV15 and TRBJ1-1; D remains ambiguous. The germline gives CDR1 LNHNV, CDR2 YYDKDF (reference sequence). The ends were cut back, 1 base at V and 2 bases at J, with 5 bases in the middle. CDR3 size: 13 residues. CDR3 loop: CATSRGANTEAFF. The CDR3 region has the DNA TGTGCCACCAGCAGAGGCGCAAACACTGAAGCTTTCTTT.

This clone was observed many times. CDR3 in DNA: TGTGCCAGCCGACGCCTCTTACAGGGCCTATCCACTAACTATGGCTACACCTTC. This codes for CASRRLLQGLSTNYGYTF. V usage is TRBV5-5 and J usage is TRBJ1-2; TRBD1 might be the D (6 bases). V lost 7 bases and J lost 0, with 25 bases in between. This CDR3 contains 18 residues. Germline V gene data show CDR1 as SGHKS and CDR2 as YYEKEE (reference sequence).

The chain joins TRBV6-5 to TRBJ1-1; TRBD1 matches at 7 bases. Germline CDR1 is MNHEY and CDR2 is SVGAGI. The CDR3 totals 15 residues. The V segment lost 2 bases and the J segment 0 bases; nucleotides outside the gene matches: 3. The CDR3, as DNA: TGTGCCAGCAGTTACCTGGACAGGCTGAACACTGAAGCTTTCTTT. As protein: CASSYLDRLNTEAFF.